This is a list of T cell receptor beta chains from one sample in a study of OX40 agonist ivuxolimab in advanced cancers. Sequencing was performed with immunoSEQ multiplex PCR; in TCRdb, only in-frame clones are kept and a portion is missing. The sample includes 60,000 to 70,000 clones, around 86% of them seen just once. The sample in question was CD4+ or CD8+ T cells sorted from blood, obtained in a trial of the OX40 agonist ivuxolimab. Every receptor here comes from an adult with an advanced solid tumor such as melanoma, head and neck, liver or kidney cancer. Each CDR3 is given with its conserved first and last residue. The order of the fields is D gene, CDR3 length, V gene, J gene, clone size, CDR3 DNA, CDR3 protein. A D gene is named only where the DNA matches it firmly. Clone size appears in some rows only: once, few, many, or a class for an expanded clone.

D gene: TRBD2; CDR3 length: 15; V gene: TRBV2; J gene: TRBJ2-1; clone size: NA; CDR3 DNA: TGTGCCAGCACCCCAAGGACTAGCGGGATCAATGAGCAGTTCTTC; CDR3 protein: CASTPRTSGINEQFF
D gene: NA; CDR3 length: 15; V gene: TRBV15; J gene: TRBJ2-3; clone size: NA; CDR3 DNA: TGTGCCACCAGCCGTAGACTCTCTAGCACAGATACGCAGTATTTT; CDR3 protein: CATSRRLSSTDTQYF
D gene: TRBD1; CDR3 length: 14; V gene: TRBV5-4; J gene: TRBJ1-1; clone size: NA; CDR3 DNA: TGTGCCAGCAGCTTGGGCCAGGACAGGGATTTGACTTTCTTT; CDR3 protein: CASSLGQDRDLTFF
D gene: TRBD1; CDR3 length: 14; V gene: TRBV7-9; J gene: TRBJ2-7; clone size: NA; CDR3 DNA: TGTGCCAGCAGCCCGGGACAGAACCCCTACGAGCAGTACTTC; CDR3 protein: CASSPGQNPYEQYF
D gene: TRBD1; CDR3 length: 18; V gene: TRBV2; J gene: TRBJ1-5; clone size: NA; CDR3 DNA: TGTGCCAGCAGTGAAGCGTTGGCAGGGGGGCCTCCCAATCAGCCCCAGCATTTT; CDR3 protein: CASSEALAGGPPNQPQHF
D gene: TRBD1; CDR3 length: 14; V gene: TRBV10-3; J gene: TRBJ2-3; clone size: NA; CDR3 DNA: TGTGCCATCAGTATGACAGGGGGCACAGATACGCAGTATTTT; CDR3 protein: CAISMTGGTDTQYF
D gene: NA; CDR3 length: 14; V gene: TRBV5-4; J gene: TRBJ2-3; clone size: NA; CDR3 DNA: TGTGCCAGCAGCTTTTCCTTGAAAATGGATACGCAGTATTTT; CDR3 protein: CASSFSLKMDTQYF
D gene: NA; CDR3 length: 14; V gene: TRBV9; J gene: TRBJ2-5; clone size: NA; CDR3 DNA: TGTGCCAGCAGCGTAGTAGGGGGGGATGAGACCCAGTACTTC; CDR3 protein: CASSVVGGDETQYF
D gene: TRBD1; CDR3 length: 15; V gene: TRBV7-3; J gene: TRBJ2-3; clone size: NA; CDR3 DNA: TGTGCCAGCAGCTCCTCGGGACAGGGCATGGATACGCAGTATTTT; CDR3 protein: CASSSSGQGMDTQYF
D gene: NA; CDR3 length: 13; V gene: TRBV19; J gene: TRBJ2-7; clone size: once; CDR3 DNA: TGTGCCAGTAGTGCCCCGGACAGCTACGAGCAGTACTTC; CDR3 protein: CASSAPDSYEQYF
D gene: NA; CDR3 length: 12; V gene: TRBV11-3; J gene: TRBJ1-1; clone size: NA; CDR3 DNA: TGTGCCAGCAGCTTAAGGACAAGCAAAGCTTTCTTT; CDR3 protein: CASSLRTSKAFF
D gene: TRBD2; CDR3 length: 15; V gene: TRBV7-3; J gene: TRBJ2-5; clone size: NA; CDR3 DNA: TGTGCCAGCAGCTTAGGGTCCGGGAGGGGAGAGACCCAGTACTTC; CDR3 protein: CASSLGSGRGETQYF
D gene: TRBD2; CDR3 length: 14; V gene: TRBV10-3; J gene: TRBJ2-5; clone size: NA; CDR3 DNA: TGTGCCATCAGGTCTGGGGGGGGAGATGAGACCCAGTACTTC; CDR3 protein: CAIRSGGGDETQYF
D gene: NA; CDR3 length: 14; V gene: TRBV10-1; J gene: TRBJ2-6; clone size: NA; CDR3 DNA: TGCGCCAGCAGTGAGTCGAGAGGGGCCAACGTCCTGACTTTC; CDR3 protein: CASSESRGANVLTF
D gene: TRBD2; CDR3 length: 18; V gene: TRBV7-2; J gene: TRBJ2-3; clone size: NA; CDR3 DNA: TGTGCCAGCAGCTTAGCGGGTAGGCGGGGGGGCCCCCCAGATACGCAGTATTTT; CDR3 protein: CASSLAGRRGGPPDTQYF
D gene: NA; CDR3 length: 18; V gene: TRBV28; J gene: TRBJ2-3; clone size: NA; CDR3 DNA: TGTGCCAGCAGTACGGAGACCGGTAGGGACCTCTTCATAGATACGCAGTATTTT; CDR3 protein: CASSTETGRDLFIDTQYF
D gene: TRBD1; CDR3 length: 15; V gene: TRBV5-1; J gene: TRBJ2-1; clone size: once; CDR3 DNA: TGCGCCAGCAGCAACCCGGGACAGGCCCACAATGAGCAGTTCTTC; CDR3 protein: CASSNPGQAHNEQFF
D gene: NA; CDR3 length: 15; V gene: TRBV14; J gene: TRBJ2-7; clone size: once; CDR3 DNA: TGTGCCAGCAGCCGATCACAGCGAGGCCCCTACGAGCAGTACTTC; CDR3 protein: CASSRSQRGPYEQYF
D gene: TRBD1; CDR3 length: 13; V gene: TRBV5-1; J gene: TRBJ2-1; clone size: NA; CDR3 DNA: TGCGCCAGCAGCGGACAGGGGGCGGATGAGCAGTTCTTC; CDR3 protein: CASSGQGADEQFF
D gene: NA; CDR3 length: 13; V gene: TRBV5-1; J gene: TRBJ2-7; clone size: NA; CDR3 DNA: TGCGCCAGCAGGGACAGCTTGGGGTGGGAGCAGTACTTC; CDR3 protein: CASRDSLGWEQYF
D gene: NA; CDR3 length: 17; V gene: TRBV5-1; J gene: TRBJ2-1; clone size: NA; CDR3 DNA: TGCGCCAGCAGCCCGTTCTCAGGATCAAGCTCCTACAATGAGCAGTTCTTC; CDR3 protein: CASSPFSGSSSYNEQFF
D gene: TRBD2; CDR3 length: 15; V gene: TRBV6-4; J gene: TRBJ2-7; clone size: NA; CDR3 DNA: TGTGCCAGCAGCGCCGGGACTAGCGGACCCTACGAGCAGTACTTC; CDR3 protein: CASSAGTSGPYEQYF
D gene: TRBD1; CDR3 length: 13; V gene: TRBV5-6; J gene: TRBJ2-1; clone size: few; CDR3 DNA: TGTGCCAGCAGCTGGGGGACAGTCAATGAGCAGTTCTTC; CDR3 protein: CASSWGTVNEQFF
D gene: NA; CDR3 length: 15; V gene: TRBV5-1; J gene: TRBJ2-3; clone size: NA; CDR3 DNA: TGCGCCAGCAGCTTTGATCCTACTAGCACAGATACGCAGTATTTT; CDR3 protein: CASSFDPTSTDTQYF
D gene: TRBD1; CDR3 length: 15; V gene: TRBV28; J gene: TRBJ1-2; clone size: NA; CDR3 DNA: TGTGCCAGCAGTGGGACAGGCGACCTTAACTATGGCTACACCTTC; CDR3 protein: CASSGTGDLNYGYTF
D gene: NA; CDR3 length: 15; V gene: TRBV4-1; J gene: TRBJ2-1; clone size: NA; CDR3 DNA: TGCGCCAGCAGCCACCCGACTAGAGGCTACAATGAGCAGTTCTTC; CDR3 protein: CASSHPTRGYNEQFF
D gene: NA; CDR3 length: 14; V gene: TRBV6-5; J gene: TRBJ1-5; clone size: NA; CDR3 DNA: TGTGCCAGCAGTATACAGGTTAGCAATCAGCCCCAGCATTTT; CDR3 protein: CASSIQVSNQPQHF
D gene: TRBD1; CDR3 length: 16; V gene: TRBV10-3; J gene: TRBJ1-2; clone size: once; CDR3 DNA: TGTGCCATCAGTGACAGGGGGGTTCAAGCTAACTATGGCTACACCTTC; CDR3 protein: CAISDRGVQANYGYTF
D gene: NA; CDR3 length: 16; V gene: TRBV5-1; J gene: TRBJ2-3; clone size: once; CDR3 DNA: TGCGCCAGCAGCTTGGCTACGGGACAATACACAGATACGCAGTATTTT; CDR3 protein: CASSLATGQYTDTQYF
D gene: NA; CDR3 length: 15; V gene: TRBV6-1; J gene: TRBJ1-5; clone size: once; CDR3 DNA: TGTGCCAGCAGTGAAGAGGGACGGATTAATCAGCCCCAGCATTTT; CDR3 protein: CASSEEGRINQPQHF
D gene: TRBD2; CDR3 length: 15; V gene: TRBV19; J gene: TRBJ2-2; clone size: NA; CDR3 DNA: TGTGCCAGTAGTCACCGGACTAGCGGGAGCGGGGAGCTGTTTTTT; CDR3 protein: CASSHRTSGSGELFF
D gene: TRBD1; CDR3 length: 16; V gene: TRBV10-3; J gene: TRBJ1-2; clone size: NA; CDR3 DNA: TGTGCCATCAGTGACAGGGGGCTCCCCTCTAACTATGGCTACACCTTC; CDR3 protein: CAISDRGLPSNYGYTF
D gene: TRBD2; CDR3 length: 15; V gene: TRBV6-1; J gene: TRBJ2-1; clone size: few; CDR3 DNA: TGTGCCAGCCAATTGACTAGCGGGAGCTACAATGAGCAGTTCTTC; CDR3 protein: CASQLTSGSYNEQFF
D gene: TRBD1; CDR3 length: 14; V gene: TRBV5-6; J gene: TRBJ1-5; clone size: NA; CDR3 DNA: TGTGCCAGCAGCATAGGACAGGGGGCTTGGCCCCAGCATTTT; CDR3 protein: CASSIGQGAWPQHF
D gene: NA; CDR3 length: 14; V gene: TRBV6-5; J gene: TRBJ2-1; clone size: NA; CDR3 DNA: TGTGCCAGCCACGTCCCAGGGGCCTACAATGAGCAGTTCTTC; CDR3 protein: CASHVPGAYNEQFF